Listed here are 21 T cell receptor beta chains from one sample, sequenced in a study of blood T cell repertoires in COVID-19. The table came from immunoSEQ multiplex PCR; TCRdb's copy has only in-frame clones and leaves some out. The sample lists around 70,000 clones, around 81% occurring once. Material: peripheral blood. Receptors were obtained from a woman aged 70 to 79 with acute or convalescent COVID-19.

This clone occurred a few times. This chain links TRBV7-3 with TRBJ2-5, with D unresolved. The CDR3 has 13 amino acids. Deletions cut 1 base from V and 2 bases from J, with 5 bases between. Germline CDR1 is SGHTA and CDR2 is FQGTGA. In nucleotides, the CDR3 is TGTGCCAGCAGCTTAATACAGCAAGAGACCCAGTACTTC. Translating gives CASSLIQQETQYF.

The chain combines TRBV10-3 with TRBJ1-3; a possible D gene is TRBD1 (6 bases). From germline, CDR1 is ENHRY and CDR2 SYGVKD. V was trimmed by 3 bases and J by 3 bases, leaving 15 bases between them. The CDR3 totals 16 residues. CDR3 sequence: CAISEGQPRGGNTIYF. In DNA form, the CDR3 reads TGTGCCATCAGTGAAGGACAGCCAAGGGGTGGAAACACCATATATTTT.

V gene TRBV9 combines with J gene TRBJ1-4, with 10 bases identical to TRBD1. This CDR3 contains 15 residues. Germline V gives CDR1 SGDLS, CDR2 YYNGEE. J was trimmed by 8 bases and V by 4 bases; bases with no gene match: 8. CDR3 residues: CASSRPGTGVEKLFF. The CDR3 nucleotides read TGTGCCAGCAGCCGCCCCGGGACAGGGGTCGAAAAACTGTTTTTT. Using reference TRBV9 and TRBJ1-4 for the parts outside the CDR3, the full variable domain is DSGVTQTPKHLITATGQRVTLRCSPRSGDLSVYWYQQSLDQGLQFLIQYYNGEERAKGNILERFSAQQFPDLHSELNLSSLELGDSALYFCASSRPGTGVEKLFFGSGTQLSVL.

The chain couples TRBV6-5 to TRBJ2-1; no definite D call. V lost 2 bases, J lost 2 bases, and 4 bases lay in between. From germline, CDR1 is MNHEY and CDR2 SVGAGI. The CDR3 contains 13 residues. The CDR3 nucleotides are TGTGCCAGCAGTTACGGAGCCTACAATGAGCAGTTCTTC. Protein product: CASSYGAYNEQFF.

This clone was seen just once. The V and J genes are TRBV7-6 and TRBJ2-7, with 9 bases that match TRBD1. Germline CDR1 reads SGHVS; CDR2 reads FNYEAQ. CDR3 length: 16 amino acids. J lost 2 bases, V lost 5 bases, and 10 bases had no gene match. The CDR3 nucleotides read TGTGCCAGCAGCGCACGCGGACAGGGGCTGACCTACGAGCAGTACTTC. Amino acids: CASSARGQGLTYEQYF.

This clone was seen just once. The V gene is TRBV30, the J gene TRBJ1-5, with a tentative D call TRBD1 (5 bases). The CDR3 contains 17 residues. V was cut by 0 bases and J by 6 bases, with 21 bases left in between. Germline CDR1 GTSNPN, CDR2 SVGIG (reference sequence). CDR3 in DNA: TGTGCCTGGAGTGTACCTTATGGGGGACGGGGGGGTCAGCCCCAGCATTTT. This translates into CAWSVPYGGRGGQPQHF. Variable domain in full (rest from reference TRBV30 and TRBJ1-5): SQTIHQWPATLVQPVGSPLSLECTVEGTSNPNLYWYRQAAGRGLQLLFYSVGIGQISSEVPQNLSASRPQDRQFILSSKKLLLSDSGFYLCAWSVPYGGRGGQPQHFGDGTRLSIL.

The chain recombines TRBV27 with TRBJ2-5, with 8 nucleotides matching TRBD2. This CDR3 is built from 15 residues. Losses at the gene ends were 2 bases for V and 4 bases for J; bases not matched to a gene: 6. Looked up from germline, CDR1 is MNHEY and CDR2 is SMNVEV (reference sequence). The DNA of the CDR3 is TGTGCCAGCAGTTTACGGGCTAGCGGGCGAGAGACCCAGTACTTC. It codes for CASSLRASGRETQYF.

This chain joins TRBV5-1 and TRBJ2-6; 10 nucleotides line up with TRBD1. The junction had 6 bases not matched to a gene; V was cut back by 0 bases and J by 3 bases. In germline, CDR1 is SGHRS, CDR2 YFSETQ. The CDR3 has 18 residues. The CDR3 here is CASSLGTGGSDGANVLTF. The CDR3 DNA follows: TGCGCCAGCAGCTTGGGGACAGGGGGATCAGATGGGGCCAACGTCCTGACTTTC.

CDR3 nucleotide sequence: TGTGCCAGCACCTCAACCGGGACACAACAAGAGACCCAGTACTTC. As protein: CASTSTGTQQETQYF. The rearrangement links TRBV6-5 to TRBJ2-5; perhaps TRBD1 as D (6 bases). The CDR3 has 15 amino acids. Trimming left V 7 bases short and J 2 bases short, with 17 bases between. Germline V lookup: CDR1 MNHEY, CDR2 SVGAGI.

This clone was recorded only once. The rearrangement uses TRBV25-1 and TRBJ2-7, with D tentatively TRBD2 (6 bases). V was trimmed by 3 bases and J by 5 bases, leaving 14 bases between them. The CDR3 has 14 residues. Germline V gives CDR1 MGHDK, CDR2 SYGVNS. CDR3 in DNA: TGTGCCAGCAGTGACGACGGGAGTCGCCACGAGCAGTACTTC. Amino acid sequence: CASSDDGSRHEQYF.

J is TRBJ1-1 and V is TRBV28; a possible D gene is TRBD1 (6 bases). Germline V gene data show CDR1 as MDHEN and CDR2 as SYDVKM. This CDR3 is 14 amino acids long. V was cut by 8 bases and J by 4 bases, with 17 bases left in between. The CDR3 region is CASGLNRGGTEAFF. CDR3 DNA sequence: TGTGCCAGCGGGCTTAATAGGGGGGGCACTGAAGCTTTCTTT.

The chain has TRBV7-3 and TRBJ2-3, with a possible D match to TRBD2 (6 bases). Germline values: CDR1 SGHTA, CDR2 FQGTGA. V gave up 5 bases and J gave up 4 bases, with 13 bases separating them. The CDR3 has 14 residues. CDR3 in DNA: TGTGCCAGCAGCCCCCGCGGAGGGCCAGATACGCAGTATTTT. The encoded protein is CASSPRGGPDTQYF.

This chain links TRBV5-1 with TRBJ2-7; TRBD2 is a possible D gene (6 bases). The CDR3 sequence is 13 residues long. V was pared by 3 bases and J by 6 bases, with 13 bases between. Germline V lookup: CDR1 SGHRS, CDR2 YFSETQ. This chain's CDR3 is CASSWGGGFEQYF. Here the CDR3 DNA reads TGCGCCAGCAGCTGGGGAGGAGGGTTCGAGCAGTACTTC.

In this sample, this clone turned up a few times. The rearrangement links TRBV30 to TRBJ2-7, with D tentatively TRBD2 (7 bases). Germline loops: CDR1 GTSNPN, CDR2 SVGIG (reference sequence). CDR3 length: 12 amino acids. The V end was cut by 2 bases, the J end by 5 bases, with 10 bases between. This CDR3 is CAWSWGGNEQYF. In DNA, the CDR3 is TGTGCCTGGAGTTGGGGGGGCAACGAGCAGTACTTC.

The chain uses TRBV28 and TRBJ2-7; 13 bases are a match to TRBD2. The CDR3 covers 14 residues. Unmatched junction bases numbered 7, after V lost 8 bases and J lost 6 bases. Germline CDR1 reads MDHEN; CDR2 reads SYDVKM. The CDR3 here is CASGRTSGSSEQYF. For the CDR3, the DNA is TGTGCCAGCGGACGGACTAGCGGGAGTTCCGAGCAGTACTTC. Supplemented by reference TRBV28 and TRBJ2-7, the full variable domain reads DVKVTQSSRYLVKRTGEKVFLECVQDMDHENMFWYRQDPGLGLRLIYFSYDVKMKEKGDIPEGYSVSREKKERFSLILESASTNQTSMYLCASGRTSGSSEQYFGPGTRLTVT.

The rearrangement joins TRBV27 to TRBJ2-7; the match to TRBD2 covers 11 bases. The CDR3 is 17 amino acids. The germline gives CDR1 MNHEY, CDR2 SMNVEV (reference sequence). V lost 3 bases and J lost 0; bases outside the gene matches: 7. The CDR3 DNA follows: TGTGCCAGCAGTTTGTCTAGCGGGAGGCCCAGCTCCTACGAGCAGTACTTC. Translated: CASSLSSGRPSSYEQYF.

The CDR3 DNA follows: TGTGCCAGTAGTATAGCTCACACCTCTAACTATGGCTACACCTTC. Protein sequence: CASSIAHTSNYGYTF. V usage is TRBV19 and J usage is TRBJ1-2; D gene uncertain. CDR1 is LNHDA, CDR2 SQIVND, per germline (reference sequence). Trimming stripped 1 base from V and 0 bases from J, with 9 bases between. CDR3 length: 15 residues.

The chain combines TRBV10-3 with TRBJ2-7, with 8 bases lining up with TRBD2. The CDR3 loop spans 14 amino acids. With 3 bases clipped from V and 5 bases from J, the junction kept 6 bases outside the gene matches. Germline V gene lookup returns CDR1 ENHRY and CDR2 SYGVKD. Written as DNA, the CDR3 is TGTGCCATCAGTGACGAGCGGGGGTGGAACGAGCAGTACTTC. Translated: CAISDERGWNEQYF.

Only a few counts were recorded for this clone. This chain uses TRBV1 with TRBJ2-1; the tabulated D call, TRBD2, remains unverified against the DNA. TRBV1 is annotated as a pseudogene. The CDR3 has 18 amino acids. CDR3 amino acids: CTSSQESFGLAGGNEQFF. The CDR3, as DNA: TGCACCAGCAGCCAAGAATCCTTCGGACTAGCGGGAGGTAATGAGCAGTTCTTC.

This chain connects TRBV3-1 (or the pseudogene TRBV3-2) to TRBJ1-6; D unclear. The CDR3 covers 15 residues. V lost 1 base to trimming and J lost 10 bases, with 14 bases between them. The V gene's germline CDR1 is LGHDT and CDR2 YNNKEL (reference sequence). The CDR3 spells CASSQVSGSGSPLHF. The CDR3 bases are TGTGCCAGCAGCCAAGTTTCGGGGTCTGGATCACCCCTCCACTTT.

The chain is built from TRBV5-6 and TRBJ1-1; the D is unclear. There are 14 residues in the CDR3. In germline, CDR1 is SGHDT, CDR2 YYEEEE. Trimming took off 0 bases at V and 1 base at J, with 7 bases between the two ends. Written as DNA, the CDR3 is TGTGCCAGCAGCTTGGCAACAGAGAACACTGAAGCTTTCTTT. This sequence encodes CASSLATENTEAFF. Looking up the rest from reference TRBV5-6 and TRBJ1-1 gives the full variable domain: DAGVTQSPTHLIKTRGQQVTLRCSPKSGHDTVSWYQQALGQGPQFIFQYYEEEERQRGNFPDRFSGHQFPNYSSELNVNALLLGDSALYLCASSLATENTEAFFGQGTRLTVV.